These T cell receptor beta chains were read from a single sample in a study of T-cell memory formation after mild COVID-19. TCRdb reanalysed the 5' RACE reads using MiXCR and keeps one entry per CDR3 protein. This table holds a few hundred thousand distinct CDR3 sequences, approximately 10% found once. The sequenced material came from PBMCs or a T cell subset sorted from them (not recorded which). These receptors were taken from a young man who had mild COVID-19 (a few samples of this study predate the infection). Cell type and time point are not known. Each CDR3 is given with its conserved first and last residue. A D gene is named only where the DNA matches it firmly. Where a row states a size, it is once, few, many or the class of an expanded clone; other rows omit it.

D gene | J gene | clone size | V gene | CDR3 DNA | CDR3 protein
NA | TRBJ2-5 | many | TRBV7-8 | TGTGCCAGCAGCTTAGCACGAACTGCGATGGAGACCCAGTACTTC | CASSLARTAMETQYF
NA | TRBJ1-1 | many | TRBV12-3/TRBV12-4 | TGTGCCAGCAGCAGCCCTTCCCCGGGGGACACTGAAGCTTTCTTT | CASSSPSPGDTEAFF
NA | TRBJ2-3 | many | TRBV7-2 | TGTGCCAGCAGCTTAGGAGGGCCCCTAGCTCACACAGATACGCAGTATTTT | CASSLGGPLAHTDTQYF
TRBD2 | TRBJ2-1 | few | TRBV4-2 | TGTGCCAGCAGCCAAGATGAGGCTAGCGGGGGCCTCGAGCAGTTCTTC | CASSQDEASGGLEQFF
TRBD2 | TRBJ2-3 | many | TRBV24-1 | TGTGCCACCAGTGATTTTAGCGGGGGCCGCACAGATACGCAGTATTTT | CATSDFSGGRTDTQYF
TRBD2 | TRBJ2-3 | few | TRBV5-4 | TGTGCCAGCAGCCCCCCACCTAGCGGGGGTACAGATACGCAGTATTTT | CASSPPPSGGTDTQYF
TRBD1 | TRBJ1-4 | few | TRBV4-3 | TGCGCCAGCAGCCAAGACCCGACAGGGTATAATGAAAAACTGTTTTTT | CASSQDPTGYNEKLFF
NA | TRBJ1-2 | once | TRBV18 | TGTGCCAGCTCAGAAGGGGACCGCTATGGCTACACCTTC | CASSEGDRYGYTF
NA | TRBJ1-6 | NA | TRBV28 | TGTGCCAGCAGTTCAGGGTATCATTCACCCCTCCACTTT | CASSSGYHSPLHF
TRBD1 | TRBJ1-4 | few | TRBV28 | TGTGCCAGTACCCCCGGGACAGGCTGGGAAAAACTGTTTTTT | CASTPGTGWEKLFF
NA | TRBJ2-7 | NA | TRBV10-3 | TGTGCCATCAGTGGAGACGGCAACTCCTACGAGCAGTACTTC | CAISGDGNSYEQYF
TRBD2 | TRBJ2-2 | NA | TRBV11-2 | TGTGCCAGCAGTTTTGGCACTAGCGGGGCTTTGGGCACCGGGGAGCTGTTTTTT | CASSFGTSGALGTGELFF
TRBD1 | TRBJ2-1 | NA | TRBV7-8 | TGTGCCAGCAGCCTGCGCCGGGACAGGGACAATGAGCAGTTCTTC | CASSLRRDRDNEQFF
NA | TRBJ1-1 | few | TRBV7-3 | TGTGCCAGCAGCTTAACAACTACAGGGGAAGCTTTCTTT | CASSLTTTGEAFF
NA | TRBJ2-7 | NA | TRBV20-1 | TGCAGTGCTAGAGGCTTGCGGGGATTCTCCTACGAGCAGTACTTC | CSARGLRGFSYEQYF
TRBD1 | TRBJ2-1 | NA | TRBV29-1 | TGCAGCGCTACGGGACAGGGGGCTAACAATGAGCAGTTCTTC | CSATGQGANNEQFF
NA | TRBJ1-3 | few | TRBV4-3 | TGCGCCAGCAGCCAGGGGGGGCAAAACACCATATATTTT | CASSQGGQNTIYF
NA | TRBJ1-1 | NA | TRBV4-3 | TGCGCCAGCAGCCAAGAGGAACAGGCACCTTGGGAGGGAGCTTTCTTT | CASSQEEQAPWEGAFF
TRBD2 | TRBJ2-1 | few | TRBV6-5 | TGTGCCAGCAGTTACAGCGGACTAGCGGGGGGCCATGAGCAGTTCTTC | CASSYSGLAGGHEQFF
NA | TRBJ1-2 | NA | TRBV18 | TGTGCCAGCTCACAAGGGCTCCGGGACGCAGGATCGTCGGATGGCTACACCTTC | CASSQGLRDAGSSDGYTF
NA | TRBJ1-1 | NA | TRBV7-2 | TGTGCCAGCAGCTTAGAATGGAGCAACACTGAAGCTTTCTTT | CASSLEWSNTEAFF
NA | TRBJ2-5 | many | TRBV3-1 | TGTGCCAGCAGCCAAGATGCAGGGAAAGAGACCCAGTACTTC | CASSQDAGKETQYF